Reported below is one TCR beta chain. Its specificity is unknown. The sample is drawn from a study of shared clonotypes between healthy human individuals. The V segment lost 1 base and the J segment 3 bases; nucleotides outside the gene matches: 7. There are 17 residues in the CDR3. Germline V gene lookup returns CDR1 LGHNA and CDR2 YNFKEQ. Study results and caveats: Only blood samples were collected, and tissue repertoires likely differ. The donor pool, a small one, limited the genetic and exposure-history diversity represented. Across a handful of donors, naive CD4 shared roughly 5%, naive CD8 over 3%, memory CD4 approximately 2.5%, memory CD8 approximately 0.4%.

Method: immunoSEQ multiplex PCR; TCRdb's copy keeps in-frame clones and lacks some. The table has under 2.5 million clones, approximately 90% seen once. J is TRBJ1-2 and V is TRBV4-2; 11 positions match TRBD1. The sample comprised naive CD4+ T cells from PBMCs. This sample's subset: CD45RA+ positively selected. This TCR derives from a man in his late teens or twenties in good health. Some clones in this sample may be carry-over from other donors' samples. The CDR3 loop is CASSQGDRGNTDYGYTF. The CDR3 nucleotides are TGTGCCAGCAGCCAAGGGGACAGGGGGAATACTGACTATGGCTACACCTTC.